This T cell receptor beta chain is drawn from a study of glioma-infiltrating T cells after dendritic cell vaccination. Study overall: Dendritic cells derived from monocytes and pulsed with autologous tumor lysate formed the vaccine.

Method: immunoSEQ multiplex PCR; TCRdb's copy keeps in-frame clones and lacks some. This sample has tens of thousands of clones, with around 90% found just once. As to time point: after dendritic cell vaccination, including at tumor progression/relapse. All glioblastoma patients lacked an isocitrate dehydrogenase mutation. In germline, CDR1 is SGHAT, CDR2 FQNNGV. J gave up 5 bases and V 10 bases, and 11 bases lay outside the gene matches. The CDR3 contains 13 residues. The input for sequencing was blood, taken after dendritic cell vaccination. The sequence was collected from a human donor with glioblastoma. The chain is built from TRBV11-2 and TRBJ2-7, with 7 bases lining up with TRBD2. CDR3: CATRLAGANEQYF. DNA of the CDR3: TGTGCCACCCGACTAGCCGGGGCGAACGAGCAGTACTTC.